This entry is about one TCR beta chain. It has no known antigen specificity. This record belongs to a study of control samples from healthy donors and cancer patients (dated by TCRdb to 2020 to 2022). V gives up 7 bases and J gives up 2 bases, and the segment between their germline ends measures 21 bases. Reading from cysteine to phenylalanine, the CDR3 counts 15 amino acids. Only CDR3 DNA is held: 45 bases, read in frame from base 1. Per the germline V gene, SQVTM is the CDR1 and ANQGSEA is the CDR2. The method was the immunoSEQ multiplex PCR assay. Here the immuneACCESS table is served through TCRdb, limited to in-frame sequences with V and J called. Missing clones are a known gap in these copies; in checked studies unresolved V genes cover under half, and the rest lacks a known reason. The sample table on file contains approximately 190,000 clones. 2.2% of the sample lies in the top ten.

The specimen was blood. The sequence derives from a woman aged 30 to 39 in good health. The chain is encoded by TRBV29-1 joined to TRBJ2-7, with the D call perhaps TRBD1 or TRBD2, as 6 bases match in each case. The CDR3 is CSARGIGGAPYEQYF. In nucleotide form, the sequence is TGCAGCGCTCGGGGCATCGGGGGCGCCCCCTACGAGCAGTACTTC.